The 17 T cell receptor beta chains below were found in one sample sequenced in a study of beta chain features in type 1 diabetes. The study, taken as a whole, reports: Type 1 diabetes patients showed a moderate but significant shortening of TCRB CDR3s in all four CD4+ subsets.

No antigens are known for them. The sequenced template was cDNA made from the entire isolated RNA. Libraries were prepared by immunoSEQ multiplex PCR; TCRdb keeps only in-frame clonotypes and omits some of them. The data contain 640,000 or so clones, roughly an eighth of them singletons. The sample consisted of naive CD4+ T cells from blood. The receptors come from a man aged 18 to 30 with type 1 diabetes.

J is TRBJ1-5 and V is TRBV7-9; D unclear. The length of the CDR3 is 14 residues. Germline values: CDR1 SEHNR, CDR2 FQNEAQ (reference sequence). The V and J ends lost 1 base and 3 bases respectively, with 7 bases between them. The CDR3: CASSLGSHNQPQHF. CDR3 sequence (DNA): TGTGCCAGCAGCTTAGGTTCTCACAATCAGCCCCAGCATTTT.

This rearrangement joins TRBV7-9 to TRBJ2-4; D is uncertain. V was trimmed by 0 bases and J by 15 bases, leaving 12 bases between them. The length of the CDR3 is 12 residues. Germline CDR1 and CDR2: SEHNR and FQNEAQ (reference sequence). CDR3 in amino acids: CASSLALGGLYF. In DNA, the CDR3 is TGTGCCAGCAGCTTAGCTTTGGGTGGCCTGTACTTC.

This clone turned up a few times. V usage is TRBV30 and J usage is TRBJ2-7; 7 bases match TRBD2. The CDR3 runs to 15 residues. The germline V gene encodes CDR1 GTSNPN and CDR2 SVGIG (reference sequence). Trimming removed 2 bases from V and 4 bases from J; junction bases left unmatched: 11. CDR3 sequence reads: CAWSFPRTSHYEQYF. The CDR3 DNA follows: TGTGCCTGGAGTTTCCCCCGGACTAGTCATTACGAGCAGTACTTC.

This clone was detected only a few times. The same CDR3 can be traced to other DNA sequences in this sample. The CDR3 DNA follows: TGTGCCAGCAGAGACGACAGCTACGAGCAGTACTTC. Translation: CASRDDSYEQYF. V is TRBV2 and J is TRBJ2-7; a possible D gene is TRBD1 (5 bases). Germline CDR1 SNHLY, CDR2 FYNNEI. The CDR3 totals 12 residues. Trimming stripped 6 bases from V and 3 bases from J, with 9 bases between.

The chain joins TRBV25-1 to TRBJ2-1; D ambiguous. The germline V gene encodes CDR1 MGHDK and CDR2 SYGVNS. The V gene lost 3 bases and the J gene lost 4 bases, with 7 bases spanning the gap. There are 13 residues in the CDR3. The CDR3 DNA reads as TGTGCCAGCAGTGACTTGGGTTACAATGAGCAGTTCTTC. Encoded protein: CASSDLGYNEQFF. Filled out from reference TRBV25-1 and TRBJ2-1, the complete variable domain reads EADIYQTPRYLVIGTGKKITLECSQTMGHDKMYWYQQDPGMELHLIHYSYGVNSTEKGDLSSESTVSRIRTEHFPLTLESARPSHTSQYLCASSDLGYNEQFFGPGTRLTVL.

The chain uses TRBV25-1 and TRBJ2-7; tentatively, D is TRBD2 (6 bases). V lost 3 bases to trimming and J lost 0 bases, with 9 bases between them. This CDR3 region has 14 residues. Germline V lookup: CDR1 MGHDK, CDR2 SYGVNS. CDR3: CASSDRGTSYEQYF. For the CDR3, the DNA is TGTGCCAGCAGTGACCGGGGGACCTCCTACGAGCAGTACTTC.

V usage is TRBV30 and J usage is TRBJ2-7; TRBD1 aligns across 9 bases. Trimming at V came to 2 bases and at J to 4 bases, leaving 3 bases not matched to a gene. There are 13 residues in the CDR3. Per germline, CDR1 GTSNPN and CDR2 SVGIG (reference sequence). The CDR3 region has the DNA TGTGCCTGGAGTAACGACAGGGGGTACGAGCAGTACTTC. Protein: CAWSNDRGYEQYF.

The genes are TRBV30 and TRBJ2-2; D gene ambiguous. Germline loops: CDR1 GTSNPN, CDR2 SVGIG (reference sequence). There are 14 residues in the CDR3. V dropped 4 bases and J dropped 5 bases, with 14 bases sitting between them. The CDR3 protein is CAWMMGSLTGELFF. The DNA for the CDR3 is TGTGCCTGGATGATGGGTAGCCTGACCGGGGAGCTGTTTTTT.

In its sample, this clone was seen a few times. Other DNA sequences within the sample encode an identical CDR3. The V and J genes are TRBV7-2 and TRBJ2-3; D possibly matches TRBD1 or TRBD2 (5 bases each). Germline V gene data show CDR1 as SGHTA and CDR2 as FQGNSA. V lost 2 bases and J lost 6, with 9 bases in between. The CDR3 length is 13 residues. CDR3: CASSLWGSDTQYF. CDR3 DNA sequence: TGTGCCAGCAGCTTATGGGGGTCCGATACGCAGTATTTT.

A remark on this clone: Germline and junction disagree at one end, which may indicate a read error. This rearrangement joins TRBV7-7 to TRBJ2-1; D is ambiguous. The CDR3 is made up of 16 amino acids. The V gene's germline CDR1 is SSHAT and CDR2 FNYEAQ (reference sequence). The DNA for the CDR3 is TGTGCTAGCAGCTTATCCTTGGATGGCCCCTACAATGAGCAGTTCTTC. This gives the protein CASSLSLDGPYNEQFF.

The CDR3, as DNA: TGTGCCAGCAGCTCAGGGGACAAGAACACTGAAGCTTTCTTT. Its protein product is CASSSGDKNTEAFF. This chain joins TRBV9 and TRBJ1-1, with D perhaps TRBD1 (6 bases). V shed 4 bases and J shed 1 base, with 11 bases lying between them. Per germline, CDR1 SGDLS and CDR2 YYNGEE. This CDR3 is built from 14 residues.

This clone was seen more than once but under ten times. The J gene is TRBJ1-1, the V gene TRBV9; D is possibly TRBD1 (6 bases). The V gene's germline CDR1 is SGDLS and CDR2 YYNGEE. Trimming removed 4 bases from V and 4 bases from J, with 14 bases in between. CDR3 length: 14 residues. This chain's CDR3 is CASSPGRGRTEAFF. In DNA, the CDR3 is TGTGCCAGCAGCCCAGGGCGGGGGCGCACTGAAGCTTTCTTT.

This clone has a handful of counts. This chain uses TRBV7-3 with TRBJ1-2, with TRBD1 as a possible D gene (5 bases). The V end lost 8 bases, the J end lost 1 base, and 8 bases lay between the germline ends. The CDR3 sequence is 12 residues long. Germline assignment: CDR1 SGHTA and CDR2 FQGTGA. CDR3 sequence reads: CASSGSNYGYTF. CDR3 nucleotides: TGTGCCAGCTCAGGGAGTAACTATGGCTACACCTTC.

CDR3 nucleotides: TGCGCCAGCAGGGGACAGGGAACGAACACCGGGGAGCTGTTTTTT. It yields the protein CASRGQGTNTGELFF. The chain uses TRBV5-1 and TRBJ2-2; 9 bases are shared with TRBD1. Germline V CDR1 and CDR2: SGHRS, YFSETQ. V was clipped by 5 bases and J by 0 bases; unmatched bases: 2. The CDR3 totals 15 residues.

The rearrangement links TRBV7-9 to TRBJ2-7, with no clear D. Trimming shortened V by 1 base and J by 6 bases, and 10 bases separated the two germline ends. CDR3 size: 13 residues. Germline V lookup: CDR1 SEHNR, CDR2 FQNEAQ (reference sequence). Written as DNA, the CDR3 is TGTGCCAGCAGCTTAGTCCTTAAGGGCGAGCAGTACTTC. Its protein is CASSLVLKGEQYF.

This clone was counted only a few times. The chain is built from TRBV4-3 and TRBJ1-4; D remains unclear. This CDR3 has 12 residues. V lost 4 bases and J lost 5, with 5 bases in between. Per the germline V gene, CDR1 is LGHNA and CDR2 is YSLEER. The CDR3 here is CASSRGNEKLFF. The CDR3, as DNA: TGCGCCAGCAGCCGGGGAAATGAAAAACTGTTTTTT.

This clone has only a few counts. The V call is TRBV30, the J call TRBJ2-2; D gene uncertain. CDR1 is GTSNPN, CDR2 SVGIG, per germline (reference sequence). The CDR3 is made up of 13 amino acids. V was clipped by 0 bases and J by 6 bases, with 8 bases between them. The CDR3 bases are TGTGCCTGGAGTGTACGGAGCTCCGGGGAGCTGTTTTTT. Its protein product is CAWSVRSSGELFF.